Below, one TCR beta chain is given with its context. Participant-reported clinical history was the basis for cohort assignment. Donors in Cohort 3 who had recovered were those with two negative PCRs, healthcare professional clearance, or resolution of their symptoms. This specimen comes from a study of blood T cell repertoires in COVID-19. The CDR3 spans 15 residues. CDR1 and CDR2 (germline): LGHDT, YNNKEL (reference sequence). V was clipped by 1 base and J by 7 bases, with 11 bases between them. The protocol was immunoSEQ multiplex PCR, while the TCRdb copy is restricted to in-frame clones and leaves out a portion. Here the sample spans about 370,000 clones, 75% to 90% being singletons.

This sequence was found in a man aged 18 to 29 who had recovered from COVID-19. The sequenced material came from PBMCs or T cells enriched from blood (not recorded which). The chain carries TRBV3-1 (or the pseudogene TRBV3-2) and TRBJ1-6; D gene ambiguous. The CDR3 loop reads CASSQAETANSPLHF. DNA of the CDR3: TGTGCCAGCAGCCAAGCTGAAACAGCCAATTCACCCCTCCACTTT.